This note documents a single TCR beta chain sequence. Its cognate antigen is unknown. The sample originates from a study of blood T cells in healthy people across ages. Samples each yielded at least 6 micrograms of total RNA. The second PCR ran roughly 7 to 12 cycles with a sample-barcoded 5' primer and J-beta primers. From the 5' RACE reads, TCRdb called clonotypes with MiXCR, one entry per CDR3 protein. The sample contains 1.5 million to 2 million distinct CDR3 sequences, roughly two fifths of which appear only once. Study results and limitations: Versus aged donors, long-lived donors had higher diversity and more naive CD4+ cells.

The CDR3 is 14 residues long. V was trimmed by 7 bases and J by 6 bases, leaving 19 bases between them. From germline, CDR1 is SGHRS and CDR2 YFSETQ. The sequencing sample was made of blood. The TCR sequence derives from a human donor in good health. The chain combines TRBV5-1 with TRBJ1-1; maybe TRBD1 (6 bases). CDR3 loop: CASSMRGREAEAFF. The CDR3 region has the DNA TGCGCCAGCTCGATGAGGGGGAGGGAGGCTGAAGCTTTCTTT.